This TCR beta chain was observed in a study of shared T cell receptors in the human thymus. Clones were read by immunoSEQ multiplex PCR, and TCRdb kept only the in-frame ones, dropping some. The table records 700,000 or so clones, 70% to 90% of them present only once. Germline lookup yields CDR1 ENHRY and CDR2 SYGVKD. V dropped 6 bases and J dropped 7 bases, with 25 bases sitting between them. The CDR3 is 17 amino acids. These data also formed part of another study, on human thymus T cells. Per that paper: In corrective heart surgery, resections were taken, and these provided the thymus tissue. An apparent bias in V and J gene usage was seen in thymic and blood repertoires. Thymic repertoires of unrelated individuals were reported in related research to overlap highly.

The origin of this receptor is a girl under two years old with a congenital heart defect. V is TRBV10-3 and J is TRBJ1-5; no clear D. Sequencing was carried out using thymocytes. For the CDR3, the DNA is TGTGCCATCAGCCCCGAGGGCCGGGTTCAATCATTACAGCCCCAGCATTTT. It yields the protein CAISPEGRVQSLQPQHF.